The following is a T cell receptor beta chain sequence with its context. Its antigen is not known. The method was immunoSEQ multiplex PCR; TCRdb's version includes in-frame clones alone and lacks a portion of them. The sample lists tens of thousands of clones, around four fifths occurring once. These data originate in a study of memory CD4+ T cells and cytomegalovirus serostatus. Overall study findings and caveats: Suggested: most of the CMV-linked TCR signature lies in CD4+ memory cells. CD4+ memory repertoires contained about 40% of the roughly 160 reported CMV TCRbeta sequences.

Single viable CD3+CD4+CD8-CD45RO+ cells were sorted as the memory CD4+ T cells. CD4+ T cells were isolated by positive magnetic selection. CDR3 size: 18 residues. Germline V CDR1 and CDR2: SGHAT, FQNNGV. J gave up 3 bases and V 10 bases, and 19 bases lay outside the gene matches. J is TRBJ2-7 and V is TRBV11-2; 12 bases are a match to TRBD2. The sample consisted of memory CD4+ T cells from blood. This sequence was found in an adult in good health and CMV-seropositive. The CDR3 reads CATTPGLAGGPGFYEQYF. The DNA of the CDR3 is TGTGCCACCACCCCGGGCCTAGCGGGAGGGCCGGGTTTCTACGAGCAGTACTTC. The full variable domain, in which reference TRBV11-2 and TRBJ2-7 provide the parts outside the CDR3, is EAGVAQSPRYKIIEKRQSVAFWCNPISGHATLYWYQQILGQGPKLLIQFQNNGVVDDSQLPKDRFSAERLKGVDSTLKIQPAKLEDSAVYLCATTPGLAGGPGFYEQYFGPGTRLTVT.